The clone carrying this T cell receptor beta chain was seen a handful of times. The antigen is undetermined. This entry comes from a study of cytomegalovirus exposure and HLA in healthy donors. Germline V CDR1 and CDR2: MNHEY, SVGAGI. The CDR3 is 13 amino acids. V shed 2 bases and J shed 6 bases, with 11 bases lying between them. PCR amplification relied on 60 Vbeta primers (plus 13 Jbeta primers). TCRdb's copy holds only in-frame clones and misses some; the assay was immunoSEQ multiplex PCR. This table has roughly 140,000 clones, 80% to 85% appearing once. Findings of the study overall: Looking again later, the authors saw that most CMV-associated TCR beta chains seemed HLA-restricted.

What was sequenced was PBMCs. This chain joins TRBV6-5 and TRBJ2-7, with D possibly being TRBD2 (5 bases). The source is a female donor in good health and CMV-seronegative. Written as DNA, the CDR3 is TGTGCCAGCAGTTACGAGGACTTGGGCGAGCAGTACTTC. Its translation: CASSYEDLGEQYF.